The present T cell receptor (beta chain) was sequenced within a study of regulatory T cells in long-lasting Graves disease. Study results and limitations: Newly diagnosed disease favored TRBV20-1 and TRBJ2-1 over persistent disease.

J gave up 1 base and V 1 base, and 5 bases lay outside the gene matches. This CDR3 region has 18 residues. Described time point: newly diagnosed GD, antithyroid drugs for less than 3 months. Construction of the TCR library relied on RNA isolated from PBMCs. Per American Thyroid Association guidelines, Graves' disease was diagnosed. With iRepertoire HTBI primers and Arm-PCR of CDR3 regions, TCR beta libraries were built. TCRdb fed the multiplex PCR reads into MiXCR, producing one record per CDR3 protein. This table has roughly 350,000 distinct CDR3 sequences, about a sixth appearing once. In this sample, this clonotype turned up many times. Its antigen is as yet unknown. These same records also appear under a second study, on T cells in Graves' hyperthyroidism and ophthalmopathy. That investigation notes: Ophthalmopathy, as predicted by the model, came a median around 6.7 months after the prediction.

The source of this sequence is a woman aged 18 to 35 with Graves disease. The sample here was peripheral blood mononuclear cells (PBMCs), taken at new diagnosis, from a patient treated with antithyroid drugs. The V and J genes are TRBV12-3 or TRBV12-4 and TRBJ2-3, with 13 positions matching TRBD2. In DNA form, the CDR3 reads TGTGCCAGCAGTTTAGGTTTAGGACTAGCGGGGGGCACAGATACGCAGTATTTT. Protein: CASSLGLGLAGGTDTQYF.